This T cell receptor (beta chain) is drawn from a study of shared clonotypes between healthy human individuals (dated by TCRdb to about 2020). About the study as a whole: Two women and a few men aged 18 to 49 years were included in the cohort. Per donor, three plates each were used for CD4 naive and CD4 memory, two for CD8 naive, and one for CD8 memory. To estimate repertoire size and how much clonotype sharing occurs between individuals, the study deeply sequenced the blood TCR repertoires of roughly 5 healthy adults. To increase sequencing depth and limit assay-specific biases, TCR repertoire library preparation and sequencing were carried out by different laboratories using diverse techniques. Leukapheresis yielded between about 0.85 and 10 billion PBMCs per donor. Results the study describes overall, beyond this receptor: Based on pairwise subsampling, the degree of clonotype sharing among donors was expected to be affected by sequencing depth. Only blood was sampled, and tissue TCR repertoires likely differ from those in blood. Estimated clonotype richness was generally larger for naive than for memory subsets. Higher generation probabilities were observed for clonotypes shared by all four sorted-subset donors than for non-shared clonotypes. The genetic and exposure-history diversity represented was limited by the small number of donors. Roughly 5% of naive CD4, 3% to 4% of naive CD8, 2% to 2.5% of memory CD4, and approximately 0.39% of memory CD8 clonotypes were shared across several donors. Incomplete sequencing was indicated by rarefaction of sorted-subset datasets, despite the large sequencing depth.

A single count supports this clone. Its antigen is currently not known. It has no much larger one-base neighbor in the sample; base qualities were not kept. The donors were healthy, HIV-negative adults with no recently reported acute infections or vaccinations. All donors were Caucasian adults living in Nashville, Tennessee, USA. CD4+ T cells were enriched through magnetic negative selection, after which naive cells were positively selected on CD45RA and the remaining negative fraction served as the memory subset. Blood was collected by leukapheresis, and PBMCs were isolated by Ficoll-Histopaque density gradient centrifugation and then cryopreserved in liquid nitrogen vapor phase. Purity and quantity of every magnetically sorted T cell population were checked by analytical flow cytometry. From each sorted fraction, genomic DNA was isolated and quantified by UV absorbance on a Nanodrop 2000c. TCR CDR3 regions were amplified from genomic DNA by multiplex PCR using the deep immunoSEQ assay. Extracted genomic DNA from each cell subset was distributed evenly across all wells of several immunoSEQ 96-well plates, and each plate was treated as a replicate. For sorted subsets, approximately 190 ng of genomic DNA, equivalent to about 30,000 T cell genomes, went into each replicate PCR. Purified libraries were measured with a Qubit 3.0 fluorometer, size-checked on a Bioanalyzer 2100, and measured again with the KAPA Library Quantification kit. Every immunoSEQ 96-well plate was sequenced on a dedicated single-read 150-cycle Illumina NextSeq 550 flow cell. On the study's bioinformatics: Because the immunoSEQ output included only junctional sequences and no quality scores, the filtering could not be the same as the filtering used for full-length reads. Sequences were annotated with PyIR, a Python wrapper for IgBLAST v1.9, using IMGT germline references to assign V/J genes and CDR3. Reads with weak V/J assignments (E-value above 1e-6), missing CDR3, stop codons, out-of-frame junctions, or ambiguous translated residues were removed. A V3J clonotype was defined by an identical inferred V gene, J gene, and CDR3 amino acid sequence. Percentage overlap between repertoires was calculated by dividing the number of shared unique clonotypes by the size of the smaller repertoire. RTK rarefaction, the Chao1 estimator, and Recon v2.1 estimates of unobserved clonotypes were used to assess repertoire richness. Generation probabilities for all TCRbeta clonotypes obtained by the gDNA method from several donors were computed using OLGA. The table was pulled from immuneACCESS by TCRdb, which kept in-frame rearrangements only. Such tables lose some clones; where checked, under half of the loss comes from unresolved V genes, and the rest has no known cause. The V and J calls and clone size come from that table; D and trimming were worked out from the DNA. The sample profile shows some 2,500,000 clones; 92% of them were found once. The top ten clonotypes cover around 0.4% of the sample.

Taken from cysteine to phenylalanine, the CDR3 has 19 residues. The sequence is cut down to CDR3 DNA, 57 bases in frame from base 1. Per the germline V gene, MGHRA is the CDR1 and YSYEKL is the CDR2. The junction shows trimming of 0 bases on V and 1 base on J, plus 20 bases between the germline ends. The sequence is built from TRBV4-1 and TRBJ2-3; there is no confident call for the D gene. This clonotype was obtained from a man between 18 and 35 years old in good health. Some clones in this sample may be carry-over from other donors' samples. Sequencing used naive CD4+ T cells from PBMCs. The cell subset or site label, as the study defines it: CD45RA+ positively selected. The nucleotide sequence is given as TGCGCCAGCAGCCAAGATGATAGCCGGGTTTTCTATGGCACAGATACGCAGTATTTT. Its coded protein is CASSQDDSRVFYGTDTQYF.